The sequence of this TCR beta chain was determined in a study of cytomegalovirus exposure and HLA in healthy donors. General observations from the study: The study listed approximately 170 cytomegalovirus-associated TCR beta chains. Analysis performed later showed TCR beta chains linked to HLA being more clonally expanded than equally common others.

A remark on this clone: Its antigen is as yet unknown.

Trimming took off 1 base at V and 7 bases at J, with 14 bases between the two ends. This CDR3 spans 14 amino acids. Germline V lookup: CDR1 KGHSH, CDR2 LQKENI. With 60 Vbeta and 13 Jbeta primers, the PCR was carried out. Generated by immunoSEQ multiplex PCR, the TCRdb table keeps only in-frame clones and is missing some. This table holds about 130,000 clones, about two thirds found once. The chain is built from TRBV18 and TRBJ2-7; D might be TRBD2 (6 bases). The receptor's source is a man aged 60-69 years in good health and CMV-seropositive. Sequencing input: PBMCs. CDR3 DNA sequence: TGTGCCAGCTCACCACTATCGGGGGACGTAGAGCAGTACTTC. It codes for CASSPLSGDVEQYF.